Shown below are 25 T cell receptor beta chains from a single sample sequenced in a study of T cells in Graves' hyperthyroidism and ophthalmopathy. Researchers took RNA transcripts and amplified the TCR beta CDR3 regions from them. HTBI primers were employed in a first-round RT-PCR of the TCR CDR3. TCRdb fed the multiplex PCR reads into MiXCR, producing one record per CDR3 protein. Among approximately 700,000 distinct CDR3 sequences listed, about 17% were seen once. Sequencing was done on a sample of blood. The receptor source for this set is a man between 18 and 35 years old with Graves' hyperthyroidism.

This clonotype has ten or more counts. The rearrangement joins TRBV2 to TRBJ1-5; unclear D gene. Trimming pared 7 bases from V and 1 base from J, leaving 11 bases between. CDR1 is SNHLY and CDR2 is FYNNEI in the germline V gene. This CDR3 region has 14 residues. The CDR3 DNA sequence: TGTGCCAGCAAGGCCCACATGAGCAATCAGCCCCAGCATTTT. This codes for CASKAHMSNQPQHF.

The sample holds many counts of this clonotype. The chain links TRBV5-1 to TRBJ2-7; D remains unclear. The CDR3 contains 14 residues. From germline, CDR1 is SGHRS and CDR2 YFSETQ. V dropped 0 bases and J dropped 1 base, with 8 bases sitting between them. The CDR3 DNA follows: TGCGCCAGCAGCTTGGTCCCAGAGTCCTACGAGCAGTACTTC. It is translated as CASSLVPESYEQYF.

This clonotype came up a few times. The chain employs TRBV29-1 and TRBJ2-7, with D unclear. Germline-derived CDR1 and CDR2 are SQVTM and ANQGSEA. Between the trimmed V and J ends, which lost 0 bases and 3 bases, there was a span of 6 bases. This CDR3 spans 12 amino acids. The CDR3 DNA reads as TGCAGCGTTGAAGATTTAATCTACGAGCAGTACTTC. Amino acids: CSVEDLIYEQYF.

A few counts support this clonotype. The chain recombines TRBV15 with TRBJ1-4, with D maybe TRBD1 (5 bases). The length of the CDR3 is 14 residues. Germline-derived CDR1 and CDR2 are LNHNV and YYDKDF (reference sequence). Trimming stripped 1 base from V and 8 bases from J, with 11 bases between. CDR3: CATSRGDSEEKLFF. The CDR3 coding sequence is TGTGCCACCAGCAGAGGGGACTCAGAGGAAAAACTGTTTTTT.

On this clonotype itself: At one end the junction does not follow the germline gene, possibly because of a read error. This chain uses TRBV2 with TRBJ2-3; weak D call: TRBD1 (7 bases). The CDR3 length is 12 residues. Germline V gives CDR1 SNHLY, CDR2 FYNNEI. The CDR3 sequence: CASGGGTGTQYF. CDR3 sequence (DNA): TGTGCCAGCGGAGGGGGCACAGGTACGCAGTATTTT.

This clonotype turned up a few times. CDR3 DNA: TGTGCCAGCACTGCCGGGGGGAACCCTAACTATGGCTACACCTTC. This translates into CASTAGGNPNYGYTF. The chain joins TRBV28 to TRBJ1-2; possible D gene TRBD1, 5 bases. This CDR3 is 15 amino acids long. Looked up from germline, CDR1 is MDHEN and CDR2 is SYDVKM. V shed 7 bases and J shed 0 bases, with 15 bases lying between them.

A few counts support this clonotype. The rearrangement joins TRBV6-1 to TRBJ1-1, with D possibly matching TRBD1 (5 bases). V was trimmed by 7 bases and J by 6 bases, leaving 15 bases between them. Germline V gene sequence: CDR1 MNHNS, CDR2 SASEGT. This CDR3 is built from 13 residues. The DNA of the CDR3 is TGTGCCAGCACCATACGGAGGGGCGCTGAAGCTTTCTTT. Encoded protein: CASTIRRGAEAFF.

Many counts were recorded for this clonotype. J is TRBJ1-2 and V is TRBV28, with D tentatively TRBD1 (5 bases). V was cut by 1 base and J by 6 bases, with 12 bases left in between. There are 14 residues in the CDR3. Germline CDR1 and CDR2: MDHEN and SYDVKM. CDR3 bases: TGTGCCAGCAGTTTATTGGCAGGGAGGAATGGCTACACCTTC. This codes for CASSLLAGRNGYTF.

The chain recombines TRBV4-3 with TRBJ2-3; possibly TRBD2 for D (6 bases). Germline-derived CDR1 and CDR2 are LGHNA and YSLEER. This CDR3 spans 18 amino acids. With 0 bases removed from V and 2 bases from J, the gap between germline ends came to 18 bases. CDR3 bases: TGCGCCAGCAGCCAAGATGGACCCCGGGACTTCTACACAGATACGCAGTATTTT. It codes for CASSQDGPRDFYTDTQYF.

The V and J genes are TRBV9 and TRBJ2-1, with 7 bases that match TRBD2. The germline gives CDR1 SGDLS, CDR2 YYNGEE. V shed 4 bases, J shed 0 bases, and the junction held 10 bases outside the gene matches. This CDR3 has 17 residues. CDR3 DNA: TGTGCCAGCAGCACCTTAGCGGGCCTGAGCTCCTACAATGAGCAGTTCTTC. Translating it yields CASSTLAGLSSYNEQFF.

This clonotype has only a few counts. The chain combines TRBV6-2 or TRBV6-3 with TRBJ2-5, with TRBD2 identical over 10 bases. Germline V gene lookup returns CDR1 MNHEY and CDR2 SVGEGT. After removal of 8 bases from V and 4 bases from J, the junction contained 10 bases not matched to a gene. The CDR3 length is 15 residues. The CDR3: CASQTAGGRGETQYF. The CDR3 region has the DNA TGTGCCAGCCAAACAGCGGGAGGGCGGGGAGAGACCCAGTACTTC.

The rearrangement joins TRBV14 to TRBJ2-1; D call uncertain. Germline loops: CDR1 SGHDN, CDR2 FVKESK. The CDR3 sequence is 16 residues long. Deletions cut 2 bases from V and 0 bases from J, with 11 bases between. Written as DNA, the CDR3 is TGTGCCAGCAGCCAATCTGGTCTGAGCTCCTACAATGAGCAGTTCTTC. This encodes CASSQSGLSSYNEQFF.

This chain connects TRBV6-5 to TRBJ1-6; D is ambiguous. This CDR3 comprises 14 residues. The germline V gene encodes CDR1 MNHEY and CDR2 SVGAGI. Trimming pared 0 bases from V and 9 bases from J, leaving 9 bases between. CDR3: CASSYSEGSSPLHF. CDR3 in DNA: TGTGCCAGCAGTTACTCGGAGGGTAGTTCACCCCTCCACTTT.

This clonotype was recorded many times. In nucleotides, the CDR3 is TGTGCCAGCAGATCAGGGGCGGCAGGGGGGGAGACCCAGTACTTC. Protein sequence: CASRSGAAGGETQYF. The V and J genes are TRBV28 and TRBJ2-5; tentatively, D is TRBD1 (7 bases). V lost 6 bases, J lost 5 bases, and 19 bases lay in between. The CDR3 is 15 amino acids. The germline V gene encodes CDR1 MDHEN and CDR2 SYDVKM.

This clonotype showed up many times. The V gene is TRBV27, the J gene TRBJ2-7; tentatively, D is TRBD2 (5 bases). CDR3 size: 16 residues. CDR1 and CDR2 (germline): MNHEY, SMNVEV (reference sequence). V lost 5 bases and J 3 bases, leaving 20 bases between the germline ends. The CDR3: CASSPWTVGGVYEQYF. The CDR3 region has the DNA TGTGCCAGCAGTCCGTGGACCGTCGGAGGAGTCTACGAGCAGTACTTC.

This clonotype was detected only a few times. The chain recombines TRBV25-1 with TRBJ1-1; 10 nucleotides align to TRBD1. V shed 3 bases and J 5 bases; nucleotides not matched to a gene: 6. This CDR3 spans 15 amino acids. Germline V gene lookup returns CDR1 MGHDK and CDR2 SYGVNS. CDR3 protein: CASSDPRTGGTEAFF. CDR3 DNA sequence: TGTGCCAGCAGTGACCCTCGGACAGGGGGTACTGAAGCTTTCTTT.

This clonotype was observed at least ten times. The CDR3 bases are TGTGCCAGCAGGAGGGACAGAACCCCCTACGAGCAGTACTTC. The encoded protein is CASRRDRTPYEQYF. The chain uses TRBV2 and TRBJ2-7, with 7 bases that match TRBD1. The CDR3 sequence is 14 residues long. Germline CDR1 SNHLY, CDR2 FYNNEI. The junction had 7 bases not matched to a gene; V was cut back by 6 bases and J by 2 bases.

The chain employs TRBV29-1 and TRBJ2-7, with 8 bases aligning to TRBD1. The germline V gene has CDR1 SQVTM and CDR2 ANQGSEA. CDR3 size: 14 residues. J was trimmed by 4 bases and V by 6 bases; bases with no gene match: 11. CDR3 sequence: CSVQSQGAGYEQYF. The CDR3 coding sequence is TGCAGCGTACAGTCTCAGGGGGCAGGGTACGAGCAGTACTTC.

This clonotype was found many times. V and J are TRBV12-5 and TRBJ2-1; D is uncertain. The germline CDR1 and CDR2 sequences are LGHNT and FRNRAP. This CDR3 has 13 residues. V lost 5 bases and J lost 6, with 11 bases in between. CDR3 protein: CASGAGKRNEQFF. The CDR3 coding sequence is TGTGCTAGTGGTGCCGGAAAACGCAATGAGCAGTTCTTC.

This clonotype turned up a few times. The chain links TRBV11-3 to TRBJ2-1, with unresolved D. The CDR3 spans 13 residues. Germline assignment: CDR1 SGHNT and CDR2 YENEEA. V lost 5 bases, J lost 8 bases, and 13 bases lay in between. The CDR3 here is CASSTATGDEQFF. Written as DNA, the CDR3 is TGTGCCAGCAGCACCGCCACGGGTGATGAGCAGTTCTTC.

This clonotype was counted only a few times. This chain links TRBV7-2 with TRBJ2-2, with TRBD2 matching over 13 bases. The trim removed 2 bases at V and 6 bases at J, leaving 6 bases unmatched. CDR1 and CDR2 from the germline V gene are SGHTA and FQGNSA. The CDR3 is 17 amino acids. Here the CDR3 reads CASSLTRTSGRAGELFF. Written as DNA, the CDR3 is TGTGCCAGCAGCTTAACGCGTACTAGCGGGAGGGCCGGGGAGCTGTTTTTT.

This clonotype showed up many times. The chain couples TRBV2 to TRBJ2-2; 12 nucleotides match TRBD2. The germline CDR1 and CDR2 sequences are SNHLY and FYNNEI. The CDR3 is made up of 17 amino acids. Losses at the gene ends were 1 base for V and 5 bases for J; bases not matched to a gene: 5. For the CDR3, the DNA is TGTGCCAGCAGTGAAGGACTAGCGGGAGTCAGGACCGGGGAGCTGTTTTTT. This encodes CASSEGLAGVRTGELFF.

V gene TRBV28 combines with J gene TRBJ2-1, with 7 bases matching TRBD1. Trimming removed 1 base from V and 15 bases from J; junction bases left unmatched: 6. CDR3 length: 12 amino acids. The germline V gene has CDR1 MDHEN and CDR2 SYDVKM. CDR3 DNA: TGTGCCAGCAGTTTATTGGCGACAGGGTGGTTCTTC. Protein product: CASSLLATGWFF.

This clonotype has more than one count but fewer than ten. Here the CDR3 DNA reads TGTGCCAGCAGTTACTGGGTGACACAACGATACGAGCAGTACTTC. This encodes CASSYWVTQRYEQYF. The chain joins TRBV6-2 or TRBV6-3 to TRBJ2-7; the D is unclear. Trimming shortened V by 1 base and J by 4 bases, and 14 bases separated the two germline ends. There are 15 residues in the CDR3. Germline CDR1 MNHEY, CDR2 SVGEGT.

This clonotype showed up many times. One junction end disagrees with the germline gene, perhaps due to a read error. The V call is TRBV27, the J call TRBJ2-1, with a tentative D call TRBD1 (6 bases). The CDR3 runs 16 residues. CDR1 is MNHEY, CDR2 SMNVEV, per germline (reference sequence). This CDR3 is CASSLDQGRIYYEQFF. Written as DNA, the CDR3 is TGTGCCAGCAGTTTAGATCAGGGGCGGATCTACTATGAGCAGTTCTTC.